This record concerns one T cell receptor beta chain sequence. Its antigen is still unknown. What was sequenced were expressed TCRB transcripts, since all of the isolated RNA had been reverse transcribed. Assay: immunoSEQ multiplex PCR; the TCRdb copy retains only in-frame clones and omits some. Here the sample spans 970,000 or so clones, under 20% being singletons. This entry comes from a study of beta chain features in type 1 diabetes. For the study at large: Across every sample, around 110,000,000 sorted cells were examined in total. Notes on the study in general: VDJ junctions sequenced from type 1 diabetes patients showed fewer insertions and more deletions.

Germline CDR1 LGHNA, CDR2 YSLEER. The length of the CDR3 is 17 residues. The trim removed 0 bases at V and 6 bases at J, leaving 9 bases unmatched. The chain joins TRBV4-3 to TRBJ2-3, with 10 bases that match TRBD2. The source of this sequence is a woman aged 18-29 years in good health. What was sequenced was naive CD4+ T cells from blood. Written as DNA, the CDR3 is TGCGCCAGCAGCCAAGAGCCTAGCGGGAGAGGAGGGGATACGCAGTATTTT. This codes for CASSQEPSGRGGDTQYF.